Presented here are 28 T cell receptor beta chains from one specimen sequenced in a study of T cell repertoires in cytomegalovirus infection. TCRdb reprocessed the reads via MiXCR and lists one record per CDR3 protein. The repertoire has approximately 500,000 distinct CDR3 sequences, 16% of them found once; the top ten carry more than 20%. Sequenced input: CD8+ T cells from PBMCs. The receptors come from a human donor in good health (CMV status not recorded). Some clones in this sample may be carry-over from other donors' samples.

This clonotype was picked up many times. This chain uses TRBV29-1 with TRBJ2-7, with D perhaps assigned TRBD1 or TRBD2 (5 bases each). This CDR3 region has 13 residues. Germline CDR1 SQVTM, CDR2 ANQGSEA. V lost 1 base and J 6 bases, leaving 13 bases between the germline ends. The CDR3 reads CSVEGGRPGEQYF. In nucleotides, the CDR3 is TGCAGCGTTGAAGGGGGACGACCCGGCGAGCAGTACTTC.

This clonotype was seen a handful of times. The rearrangement uses TRBV6-2 or TRBV6-3 and TRBJ2-7; 8 nucleotides align to TRBD2. The CDR3 is 13 amino acids. CDR1 is MNHEY, CDR2 SVGEGT, per germline. With V trimmed by 10 bases and J by 4 bases, 9 bases remained unmatched. The CDR3 sequence is CAITGTRVYEQYF. The CDR3 DNA reads TGTGCCATCACCGGGACTAGAGTTTACGAGCAGTACTTC.

This clonotype was counted only a few times. CDR3 DNA: TGTGCCTGGAGCACGAACAGGGGTCGGAGTGAGCAGTTCTTC. Translating it yields CAWSTNRGRSEQFF. The J gene is TRBJ2-1, the V gene TRBV30, with 7 bases that match TRBD1. From germline, CDR1 is GTSNPN and CDR2 SVGIG (reference sequence). The ends lost 3 bases at V and 9 bases at J; junction bases unmatched: 11. This CDR3 is built from 14 residues.

The chain is built from TRBV6-5 and TRBJ1-1; 7 bases align to TRBD1. Unmatched junction bases numbered 4, after V lost 2 bases and J lost 7 bases. The CDR3 loop spans 13 amino acids. Germline lookup yields CDR1 MNHEY and CDR2 SVGAGI. The CDR3 loop reads CASSYGGTVEAFF. CDR3 DNA: TGTGCCAGCAGTTACGGGGGGACAGTTGAAGCTTTCTTT.

This clonotype was seen ten or more times. The chain couples TRBV7-9 to TRBJ1-2; D possibly corresponds to TRBD1 (6 bases). CDR3 length: 14 residues. V was shortened by 6 bases and J by 10 bases, with 21 bases between the two germline ends. CDR1 and CDR2 (germline): SEHNR, FQNEAQ (reference sequence). CDR3 coding DNA: TGTGCCAGCAGGGGAGGGGGACTCACCCGATCCTACACCTTC. This sequence encodes CASRGGGLTRSYTF.

V gene TRBV27 combines with J gene TRBJ2-1; no definite D call. This CDR3 has 17 residues. CDR1 is MNHEY, CDR2 SMNVEV, per germline (reference sequence). V lost 3 bases and J 6 bases, leaving 21 bases between the germline ends. The DNA for the CDR3 is TGTGCCAGCAGTTTGAAACCACTCACCTTATCGGTCAATGAGCAGTTCTTC. Its protein product is CASSLKPLTLSVNEQFF.

This clonotype was seen repeatedly, ten times or more. The J gene is TRBJ2-1, the V gene TRBV10-3, with 10 bases fitting TRBD2. Germline assignment: CDR1 ENHRY and CDR2 SYGVKD. Trimming at V came to 3 bases and at J to 7 bases, leaving 6 bases not matched to a gene. The CDR3 is 15 residues long. The CDR3 region is CAISDLAGGGNEQFF. The CDR3 nucleotides are TGTGCCATCAGTGATTTAGCGGGAGGTGGGAATGAGCAGTTCTTC.

This clonotype came up many times. V usage is TRBV12-3 or TRBV12-4 and J usage is TRBJ1-2; D gene unclear. Trimming shortened V by 3 bases and J by 4 bases, and 18 bases separated the two germline ends. This CDR3 is built from 16 residues. CDR3 region: CASSFSGEGDRYGYTF. CDR3 coding DNA: TGTGCCAGCAGTTTTTCCGGGGAGGGCGACCGCTATGGCTACACCTTC.

In its sample, this clonotype was seen many times. The DNA for the CDR3 is TGTGCCAGCAGCTTATCAGGGAATGAAAAACTGTTTTTT. Translated: CASSLSGNEKLFF. The chain links TRBV7-9 to TRBJ1-4, with D perhaps matching TRBD1 (5 bases). Germline CDR1 and CDR2: SEHNR and FQNEAQ (reference sequence). This CDR3 contains 13 residues. The V gene lost 2 bases and the J gene lost 5 bases, with 6 bases spanning the gap. Based on the CDR3 plus reference TRBV7-9 and TRBJ1-4, the full variable domain is DTGVSQNPRHKITKRGQNVTFRCDPISEHNRLYWYRQTLGQGPEFLTYFQNEAQLEKSRLLSDRFSAERPKGSFSTLEIQRTEQGDSAMYLCASSLSGNEKLFFGSGTQLSVL.

This clonotype was counted only a few times. This chain uses TRBV5-1 with TRBJ2-1, with TRBD1 as a possible D gene (6 bases). The V gene lost 0 bases and the J gene lost 2 bases, with 9 bases spanning the gap. Germline V gene data show CDR1 as SGHRS and CDR2 as YFSETQ. The CDR3 has 15 amino acids. The DNA of the CDR3 is TGCGCCAGCAGCTTGGCCTGGGGGCCCTACAATGAGCAGTTCTTC. Translation: CASSLAWGPYNEQFF.

This clonotype was counted at least ten times. The chain employs TRBV4-1 and TRBJ1-4; D unresolved. Germline CDR1 reads MGHRA; CDR2 reads YSYEKL. This CDR3 is 16 amino acids long. Trimming cost V 4 bases and J 2 bases, with 14 bases left between them. The CDR3 here is CASSLFSSETNEKLFF. DNA for the CDR3: TGCGCCAGCAGCCTTTTCAGTTCTGAGACTAATGAAAAACTGTTTTTT.

The rearrangement links TRBV10-3 to TRBJ2-3, with D possibly matching TRBD2 (6 bases). Trimming took off 11 bases at V and 1 base at J, with 10 bases between the two ends. The CDR3 is made up of 12 amino acids. Germline loops: CDR1 ENHRY, CDR2 SYGVKD. The CDR3 loop reads CAGGDGTDTQYF. CDR3 bases: TGTGCCGGAGGGGACGGCACAGATACGCAGTATTTT.

This clonotype showed up just a few times. This chain joins TRBV3-1 and TRBJ1-3, with a weak D call TRBD1 (5 bases). Trimming stripped 4 bases from V and 3 bases from J, with 10 bases between. Germline V gives CDR1 LGHDT, CDR2 YNNKEL (reference sequence). This CDR3 spans 14 amino acids. The CDR3 loop reads CASSPPGLGNTIYF. CDR3 in DNA: TGTGCCAGCAGCCCCCCGGGACTTGGAAACACCATATATTTT.

This clonotype was counted at least ten times. V usage is TRBV6-1 and J usage is TRBJ2-5; D may match TRBD1 or TRBD2 (5 bases each). In germline, CDR1 is MNHNS, CDR2 SASEGT. The CDR3 is made up of 15 amino acids. V shed 0 bases and J shed 0 bases, with 8 bases lying between them. The CDR3 loop is CASSEAGVYQETQYF. DNA for the CDR3: TGTGCCAGCAGTGAAGCGGGGGTGTACCAAGAGACCCAGTACTTC.

This clonotype was detected a few times. The V call is TRBV28, the J call TRBJ2-5; 10 bases match TRBD1. The germline V gene has CDR1 MDHEN and CDR2 SYDVKM. CDR3 length: 15 amino acids. J gave up 5 bases and V 7 bases, and 10 bases lay outside the gene matches. CDR3 bases: TGTGCCAGCACCAAGGGACAGGGGATCCGGGAGACCCAGTACTTC. Translation gives CASTKGQGIRETQYF.

The V gene is TRBV13, the J gene TRBJ2-3, with 7 bases aligning to TRBD2. This CDR3 is built from 17 residues. V lost 8 bases to trimming and J lost 2 bases; unmatched junction nucleotides: 16. CDR1 is PRHDT and CDR2 is FYEKMQ in the germline V gene (reference sequence). CDR3 loop: CASFSIAGPVPTDTQYF. The CDR3, as DNA: TGTGCCAGCTTCTCAATAGCGGGTCCTGTCCCCACAGATACGCAGTATTTT.

In this sample, this clonotype turned up a few times. This chain links TRBV10-3 with TRBJ2-1; D call uncertain. The CDR3 spans 18 residues. Per the germline V gene, CDR1 is ENHRY and CDR2 is SYGVKD. The V gene lost 0 bases and the J gene lost 2 bases, with 17 bases spanning the gap. CDR3 residues: CAISESDLGRPPYNEQFF. The CDR3 bases are TGTGCCATCAGTGAGTCCGATCTAGGCCGCCCTCCCTACAATGAGCAGTTCTTC.

CDR3 sequence: CASSSTVYPSYEQYF. The DNA of the CDR3 is TGTGCCAGCAGCTCAACAGTTTACCCTTCCTACGAGCAGTACTTC. The V and J genes are TRBV7-9 and TRBJ2-7, with D uncertain. The V end lost 4 bases, the J end lost 1 base, and 14 bases lay between the germline ends. The CDR3 has 15 amino acids. Germline V CDR1 and CDR2: SEHNR, FQNEAQ (reference sequence).

This clonotype has only a few counts. The genes are TRBV5-1 and TRBJ1-1; 8 positions agree with TRBD1. The germline CDR1 and CDR2 sequences are SGHRS and YFSETQ. V lost 0 bases, J lost 3 bases, and 10 bases stayed unmatched. The CDR3 totals 17 residues. CDR3 coding DNA: TGCGCCAGCAGCTTGGGGTGGGCAGGGGGCATGGACACTGAAGCTTTCTTT. Translating gives CASSLGWAGGMDTEAFF.

In its sample, this clonotype was seen a few times. V usage is TRBV7-6 and J usage is TRBJ2-1; unclear D gene. The CDR3 sequence is 12 residues long. Looked up from germline, CDR1 is SGHVS and CDR2 is FNYEAQ. Trimming removed 5 bases from V and 7 bases from J, with 9 bases in between. CDR3 loop: CASSPNGNEQFF. CDR3 coding DNA: TGTGCCAGCAGCCCCAATGGGAATGAGCAGTTCTTC.

The chain couples TRBV5-1 to TRBJ2-5; TRBD2 aligns across 8 bases. The CDR3 has 14 amino acids. Germline V gene sequence: CDR1 SGHRS, CDR2 YFSETQ. V was clipped by 4 bases and J by 2 bases; unmatched bases: 4. DNA of the CDR3: TGCGCCAGCAGCAATAGCGGGGCTCAAGAGACCCAGTACTTC. Translating it yields CASSNSGAQETQYF.

The table lists this clonotype with many counts. The chain links TRBV5-6 to TRBJ2-2, with D possibly matching TRBD2 (7 bases). The CDR3 has 16 residues. Trimming pared 0 bases from V and 2 bases from J, leaving 11 bases between. The V gene's germline CDR1 is SGHDT and CDR2 YYEEEE. CDR3 amino acids: CASSLGGGANTGELFF. CDR3 DNA sequence: TGTGCCAGCAGCTTGGGAGGGGGGGCCAACACCGGGGAGCTGTTTTTT.

This clonotype was seen only a few times. The gene calls are TRBV10-2 and TRBJ2-5, with a possible D match to TRBD2 (6 bases). With 6 bases removed from V and 5 bases from J, the gap between germline ends came to 16 bases. Looked up from germline, CDR1 is WSHSY and CDR2 is SAAADI. The CDR3 spans 14 residues. CDR3 nucleotides: TGCGCCAGCAGCTTCGGGACTCTAGGGGAGACCCAGTACTTC. Its translation: CASSFGTLGETQYF.

The J gene is TRBJ2-5, the V gene TRBV20-1; 16 positions agree with TRBD2. The CDR3 covers 19 residues. The germline CDR1 and CDR2 sequences are DFQATT and SNEGSKA (reference sequence). After removal of 1 base from V and 5 bases from J, the junction contained 13 bases not matched to a gene. CDR3 amino acids: CSARGGTSGGARSSETQYF. In DNA form, the CDR3 reads TGCAGTGCTAGAGGCGGGACTAGCGGGGGGGCCAGGTCGAGTGAGACCCAGTACTTC.

This clonotype has at least ten counts. The gene calls are TRBV7-9 and TRBJ1-4; D remains unclear. The CDR3 spans 12 residues. Germline V CDR1 and CDR2: SEHNR, FQNEAQ (reference sequence). Trimming left V 2 bases short and J 7 bases short, with 5 bases between. In DNA form, the CDR3 reads TGTGCCAGCAGCTTATCACTTGAAAAACTGTTTTTT. Translation: CASSLSLEKLFF.

The table lists this clonotype with a few counts. The chain uses TRBV11-3 and TRBJ2-1; 8 nucleotides align to TRBD2. Per germline, CDR1 SGHNT and CDR2 YENEEA. Unmatched junction bases numbered 4, after V lost 1 base and J lost 5 bases. This CDR3 has 15 amino acids. CDR3 region: CASSLAGGDDNEQFF. The CDR3, as DNA: TGTGCCAGCAGCTTAGCGGGGGGGGACGACAATGAGCAGTTCTTC.

This clonotype turned up a few times. V usage is TRBV5-1 and J usage is TRBJ2-1, with a tentative D call TRBD1 (6 bases). The germline CDR1 and CDR2 sequences are SGHRS and YFSETQ. This CDR3 is 14 amino acids long. V was cut by 8 bases and J by 8 bases, with 20 bases left in between. DNA of the CDR3: TGCGCCAGATATGGCCGCCAGGGGTGGCATGAGCAGTTCTTC. Amino acid sequence: CARYGRQGWHEQFF.

The rearrangement links TRBV9 to TRBJ2-1; D call uncertain. CDR3 length: 15 residues. V gave up 3 bases and J gave up 3 bases, with 13 bases separating them. Germline loops: CDR1 SGDLS, CDR2 YYNGEE. In nucleotides, the CDR3 is TGTGCCAGCAGCGCCCCCATAGCTGGCTACAATGAGCAGTTCTTC. This codes for CASSAPIAGYNEQFF.